This T cell receptor (beta chain) stems from a study of a mutant IDH1 vaccine in newly diagnosed glioma. Study as a whole: Standard pretreatment was either radiotherapy, temozolomide, or, for most, radiochemotherapy with temozolomide. Study-level findings and limits: The vaccine induced immune responses, and these occurred in roughly 93% of patients.

On this clone: Its antigen is currently unknown. One end of the junction varies from germline; a read error may be responsible.

The time point was: baseline, week 1 (first vaccination visit). Treatment reported: pre-vaccination baseline after standard-of-care therapy. This CDR3 is built from 16 residues. CDR1 is SGHRS and CDR2 is YFSETQ in the germline V gene. Clones were read by immunoSEQ multiplex PCR, and TCRdb kept only the in-frame ones, dropping some. Of around 92,000 clones listed, around nine tenths are singletons. The chain uses TRBV5-1 and TRBJ2-1; 14 bases are a match to TRBD2. Sequencing was performed on PBMCs, taken from a glioma patient treated with radiotherapy, temozolomide or both. The origin of this receptor is a woman aged 50 to 60 with glioma. CDR3 nucleotides: TGCGCCAGCAGCTTGGCCCTGACTAGCGGGAGGGATGAGGAGTTCTTC. Its translation: CASSLALTSGRDEEFF.